This section outlines one T cell receptor (beta chain) sequence together with its context. Measured with immunoSEQ multiplex PCR; TCRdb has only the in-frame clones, and not every one. The sample lists some 2.1 million clones, 85% to 95% seen once, with around 1.8% in the top ten. J lost 5 bases, V lost 5 bases, and 6 bases had no gene match. Germline V gives CDR1 MDHEN, CDR2 SYDVKM. The CDR3 covers 15 residues. Selected positively for CCR7 and CD45RO-negative, naive CD8 cells excluded terminally differentiated effector memory CD45RA+ cells. These data originate in a study of shared clonotypes between healthy human individuals.

The sequence came from a man between 18 and 29 years old in good health. Some clones in this sample may be carry-over from other donors' samples. The gene calls are TRBV28 and TRBJ1-2; 12 bases match TRBD1. Sequenced: naive CD8+ T cells from PBMCs. CDR3 nucleotides: TGTGCCAGCAGTATAGGGACAGGGGGCGGGTATGGCTACACCTTC. It codes for CASSIGTGGGYGYTF.